This is a list of T cell receptor beta chains from one sample in a study of cytomegalovirus exposure and HLA in healthy donors. Profiling relied on immunoSEQ multiplex PCR, and the TCRdb table lists in-frame clones only, not all of them. The sample carries about 170,000 clones, just under 80% recorded once. Sequencing input: PBMCs. Receptors originate from a woman aged 50 to 60 in good health and CMV-seropositive. CDR3s include the opening cysteine and the closing phenylalanine or tryptophan. A D gene is named only where the DNA matches it firmly. Where a row states a size, it is once, few, many or the class of an expanded clone; other rows omit it.

d_call	clone_size	v_call	j_call	cdr3_aa
TRBD1	.	TRBV5-4	TRBJ1-2	CASSLAGDRADYGYTF
.	.	TRBV7-2	TRBJ1-6	CASSLQRGGNSPLHF
TRBD2	.	TRBV11-2	TRBJ2-5	CASSWQAGGETQYF
.	.	TRBV27	TRBJ1-5	CASSLSAGNNQPQHF
.	.	TRBV5-1	TRBJ1-2	CASSLDGSNYGYTF
.	.	TRBV2	TRBJ1-5	CASSGEGRMAQPQHF
.	.	TRBV18	TRBJ2-2	CASSPRTLSNTGELFF
TRBD1	.	TRBV28	TRBJ1-5	CASSPPSTGVYSNQPQHF
.	.	TRBV19	TRBJ1-4	CASSVTSTTNEKLFF
.	once	TRBV10-3	TRBJ1-1	CAISESGRGSLNTEAFF
.	.	TRBV19	TRBJ1-5	CASSMGRDQPQHF
.	.	TRBV2	TRBJ1-5	CASTKGREDQPQHF
TRBD2	.	TRBV27	TRBJ2-3	CASSQGTSLDTDTQYF
.	.	TRBV6-5	TRBJ1-4	CASGRRVGEKLFF
.	.	TRBV7-2	TRBJ1-1	CASLNRNTEAFF
.	.	TRBV6-5	TRBJ2-1	CASSYRGNEQFF
.	few	TRBV9	TRBJ2-1	CASSVVEGGGQFF
TRBD2	.	TRBV9	TRBJ2-7	CASSVSGTRWTSEGEQYF
TRBD1	once	TRBV7-2	TRBJ2-7	CASRSGTGGYEQYF
TRBD1	.	TRBV29-1	TRBJ2-3	CSVESGWAGGTDTQYF
TRBD2	.	TRBV4-3	TRBJ2-3	CASSQEASGSTDTQYF
.	once	TRBV30	TRBJ2-2	CASRGGNTGELFF
.	once	TRBV6-1	TRBJ1-3	CASSAVGSGNTIYF
.	once	TRBV2	TRBJ1-4	CASSLGLNEKLFF
.	few	TRBV6-1	TRBJ2-2	CASSEGPRYNTGELFF
.	.	TRBV29-1	TRBJ2-7	CSVDSPGLSYEQYF
.	.	TRBV27	TRBJ2-7	CASSPGSGGYEQYF
.	.	TRBV27	TRBJ1-1	CASSLVIRAEAFF
.	.	TRBV13	TRBJ2-2	CASTIRVSTGELFF
TRBD2	.	TRBV18	TRBJ2-1	CASSQGSRGGRNEQFF
TRBD1	.	TRBV6-1	TRBJ2-3	CASSETPVGQGWTHTDTQYF
.	.	TRBV11-3	TRBJ2-5	CASGGFGETQYF
.	.	TRBV9	TRBJ2-7	CASSVGWGRGAHEQYF
.	few	TRBV28	TRBJ1-1	CASSLGQMNTEAFF
TRBD1	.	TRBV5-5	.	CASSEGAVSSYEQYF
TRBD1	.	TRBV7-9	TRBJ2-5	CASSWTGGLETQYF
TRBD1	.	TRBV28	TRBJ1-2	CASSWDGTVYGYTF
.	once	TRBV18	TRBJ1-6	CASSPGAVASPLHF
TRBD1	.	TRBV28	TRBJ2-7	CASPPSGGYTTYEQYF
TRBD2	.	TRBV14	TRBJ2-1	CASSQRSGSQEYNEQFF
.	.	TRBV18	TRBJ1-1	CASSQRLLMNTEAFF
TRBD1	.	TRBV5-1	TRBJ1-2	CASSSGDRDEPGYTF